This TCR beta chain was obtained from a study of post-analysis software for immune sequencing data. Study findings and constraints: Patients carried five TRBV segments more frequently than controls did, and TRBV5-6, TRBV5-1 and TRBV20-1 were among them.

Notes on this clonotype: Its antigen remains unknown.

TCR beta libraries were prepared from cDNA with unique molecular identifiers. TCRdb reanalysed the PCR reads using MiXCR and keeps one entry per CDR3 protein. Altogether approximately 570,000 distinct CDR3 sequences are present, roughly 46% being singletons, with the ten largest covering under 2%. The CDR3 runs to 16 residues. With 3 bases clipped from V and 3 bases from J, the junction kept 11 bases outside the gene matches. In germline, CDR1 is DFQATT, CDR2 SNEGSKA (reference sequence). Material for sequencing was blood. The receptor comes from a girl aged 5-17 years with multiple sclerosis. The rearrangement links TRBV20-1 to TRBJ1-5, with TRBD1 identical over 7 bases. DNA for the CDR3: TGCAGTGCTAGCACCTCCACAGGGGTCTTCAATCAGCCCCAGCATTTT. This translates into CSASTSTGVFNQPQHF.